A single T cell receptor (beta chain) is shown here with its context. Its antigen remains unknown. This entry is derived from a study of CD8 T cells in ankylosing spondylitis. General observations from the study: Researchers report that disease-linked clones proved CD8+ and relatively rare in peripheral blood. Among TCR beta sequences, a motif of eight highly homologous variants appeared characteristic of ankylosing spondylitis blood. It was reported that disease-linked clones were significantly enriched in matched ankylosing spondylitis synovial fluid.

The CDR3 loop spans 16 amino acids. V was pared by 1 base and J by 0 bases, with 10 bases between. Per germline, CDR1 SGHVS and CDR2 FQNEAQ. A single record per CDR3 protein comes from TCRdb applying MiXCR to the 5' RACE reads. Of some 840,000 distinct CDR3 sequences listed, approximately 12% were seen once; the top ten hold about 0.49%. This sequence was found in a male donor with ankylosing spondylitis. This sequence joins TRBV7-8 and TRBJ1-5; no clear D gene. The sample was blood, either unsorted or a sorted T cell fraction (not recorded which). The DNA of the CDR3 is TGTGCCAGCAGCTTAGTGTCACCCAATAGCAATCAGCCCCAGCATTTT. Residues: CASSLVSPNSNQPQHF.